This T cell receptor (beta chain) was profiled in a study of T cell changes during pregnancy in multiple sclerosis. Using immunoSEQ multiplex PCR, the repertoire was profiled, and TCRdb retains in-frame clones only, with some absent. The table includes 65,000 to 95,000 clones, more than 85% detected once. V lost 3 bases to trimming and J lost 8 bases; unmatched junction nucleotides: 9. The CDR3 extends over 14 amino acids. Germline lookup yields CDR1 MDHEN and CDR2 SYDVKM. The chain combines TRBV28 with TRBJ1-2, with 7 nucleotides matching TRBD1. Sample: peripheral blood, taken after pregnancy. This clonotype originated in a female donor in good health, enrolled as a control in a pregnancy study. CDR3 in amino acids: CASSFGGGRRGYTF. DNA for the CDR3: TGTGCCAGCAGTTTTGGAGGGGGCCGACGAGGCTACACCTTC.